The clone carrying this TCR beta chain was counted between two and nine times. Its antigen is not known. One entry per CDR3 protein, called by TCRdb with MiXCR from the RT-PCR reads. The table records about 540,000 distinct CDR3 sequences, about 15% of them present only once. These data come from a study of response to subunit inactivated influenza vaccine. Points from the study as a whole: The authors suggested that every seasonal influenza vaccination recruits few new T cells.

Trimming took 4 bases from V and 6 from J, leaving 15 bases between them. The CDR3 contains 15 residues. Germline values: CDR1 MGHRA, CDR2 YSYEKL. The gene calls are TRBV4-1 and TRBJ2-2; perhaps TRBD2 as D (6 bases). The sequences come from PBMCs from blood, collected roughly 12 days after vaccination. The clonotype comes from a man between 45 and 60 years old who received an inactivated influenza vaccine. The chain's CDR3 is CASSLGPGVAGELFF. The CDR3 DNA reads TGCGCCAGCAGCCTGGGGCCGGGGGTAGCCGGGGAGCTGTTTTTT.